Following are 30 T cell receptor beta chains from one sample sequenced in a study of blood T cells in healthy people across ages. With a J-beta primer mix and a sample-barcoded 5' primer, a second PCR ran 7 to 11 cycles. TCRdb passed the 5' RACE reads through MiXCR, listing each CDR3 protein once. Altogether about 930,000 distinct CDR3 sequences are present, almost 30% being singletons, with the ten largest covering roughly 10%. These data also featured in a second study, about T cells of mothers and their children.

The sequenced sample consisted of blood. The receptor set was obtained from a woman in her thirties or forties in good health.

This clonotype came up a few times. V is TRBV5-1 and J is TRBJ2-1; TRBD2 agrees at 7 bases. CDR3 size: 15 residues. The germline gives CDR1 SGHRS, CDR2 YFSETQ. The V gene end was trimmed by 0 bases and the J gene end by 6 bases; junction bases not matched to a gene: 6. CDR3 sequence (DNA): TGCGCCAGCAGCTTGGATGGACTAGTGGGCAATGAGCAGTTCTTC. Its protein product is CASSLDGLVGNEQFF.

In this sample, this clonotype turned up many times. V usage is TRBV3-1 and J usage is TRBJ2-7; D unresolved. Trimming shortened V by 3 bases and J by 5 bases, and 20 bases separated the two germline ends. This CDR3 has 16 residues. Germline V CDR1 and CDR2: LGHDT, YNNKEL (reference sequence). The CDR3 DNA sequence: TGTGCCAGCAGCCAGGGAAGCGTGGGTACCGGTGACGAGCAGTACTTC. Residues: CASSQGSVGTGDEQYF.

The rearrangement uses TRBV20-1 and TRBJ2-7; TRBD1 matches at 9 bases. The CDR3 totals 13 residues. The junction had 6 bases not matched to a gene; V was cut back by 6 bases and J by 3 bases. Germline lookup yields CDR1 DFQATT and CDR2 SNEGSKA (reference sequence). The CDR3 bases are TGCAGTGCGACCGACAGGGGGGACTACGAGCAGTACTTC. It codes for CSATDRGDYEQYF.

DNA of the CDR3: TGCGCCAGCAGCTTCGTAGGGGCAACTAGCACAGATACGCAGTATTTT. Translation: CASSFVGATSTDTQYF. The chain combines TRBV5-1 with TRBJ2-3; a possible D gene is TRBD1 (5 bases). The V gene lost 2 bases and the J gene lost 0 bases, with 13 bases spanning the gap. CDR1 is SGHRS, CDR2 YFSETQ, per germline. The CDR3 has 16 amino acids.

The sample holds a few counts of this clonotype. The J gene is TRBJ1-2, the V gene TRBV2; 9 bases line up with TRBD1. The trim removed 11 bases at V and 5 bases at J, leaving 6 bases unmatched. Germline V gives CDR1 SNHLY, CDR2 FYNNEI. This CDR3 is built from 12 residues. CDR3 sequence: CASHRGQYGYTF. The DNA of the CDR3 is TGTGCCTCCCACAGGGGGCAATATGGCTACACCTTC. Based on the CDR3 plus reference TRBV2 and TRBJ1-2, the full variable domain is EPEVTQTPSHQVTQMGQEVILRCVPISNHLYFYWYRQILGQKVEFLVSFYNNEISEKSEIFDDQFSVERPDGSNFTLKIRSTKLEDSAMYFCASHRGQYGYTFGSGTRLTVV.

The chain recombines TRBV9 with TRBJ2-1; 9 nucleotides agree with TRBD2. CDR3 length: 15 residues. Trimming cost V 4 bases and J 7 bases; bases outside gene matches: 9. Per the germline V gene, CDR1 is SGDLS and CDR2 is YYNGEE. CDR3 residues: CASSPNNLAGNEQFF. For the CDR3, the DNA is TGTGCCAGCAGCCCAAATAATCTAGCGGGGAATGAGCAGTTCTTC. Full variable domain (remainder filled in from reference TRBV9 and TRBJ2-1): DSGVTQTPKHLITATGQRVTLRCSPRSGDLSVYWYQQSLDQGLQFLIQYYNGEERAKGNILERFSAQQFPDLHSELNLSSLELGDSALYFCASSPNNLAGNEQFFGPGTRLTVL.

This clonotype occurred many times. V and J are TRBV7-2 and TRBJ2-4; perhaps TRBD2 as D (6 bases). V was cut by 6 bases and J by 0 bases, with 15 bases left in between. Germline V gene sequence: CDR1 SGHTA, CDR2 FQGNSA. The CDR3 length is 16 residues. CDR3: CASSPQGLIAKNIQYF. The CDR3 DNA follows: TGTGCCAGCAGTCCCCAGGGACTTATAGCCAAAAACATTCAGTACTTC.

The table lists this clonotype with many counts. The rearrangement links TRBV3-1 to TRBJ2-7, with D possibly matching TRBD2 (6 bases). This CDR3 region has 14 residues. V lost 3 bases, J lost 3 bases, and 12 bases lay in between. CDR1 and CDR2 from the germline V gene are LGHDT and YNNKEL (reference sequence). The CDR3 protein is CASSQPGDGYEQYF. As DNA, the CDR3 is TGTGCCAGCAGCCAGCCGGGGGATGGCTACGAGCAGTACTTC.

Only a few counts were recorded for this clonotype. The rearrangement uses TRBV10-3 and TRBJ1-1, with D maybe TRBD1 (5 bases). The germline CDR1 and CDR2 sequences are ENHRY and SYGVKD. Trimming took 6 bases from V and 0 from J, leaving 14 bases between them. This CDR3 has 15 residues. The CDR3 DNA sequence: TGTGCCATCAGGCAGGGTTTACAAATGAACACTGAAGCTTTCTTT. It specifies CAIRQGLQMNTEAFF.

CDR3: CSATRYAGLEQYF. CDR3 sequence (DNA): TGCAGTGCTACCCGCTACGCCGGGCTCGAGCAGTACTTC. This chain uses TRBV20-1 with TRBJ2-7; D is unclear. Trimming took 4 bases from V and 6 from J, leaving 16 bases between them. Germline-derived CDR1 and CDR2 are DFQATT and SNEGSKA (reference sequence). There are 13 residues in the CDR3.

The sample holds many counts of this clonotype. The J gene is TRBJ1-2, the V gene TRBV14; 8 bases agree with TRBD1. CDR3 size: 14 residues. The V gene's germline CDR1 is SGHDN and CDR2 FVKESK. V shed 3 bases and J 5 bases; nucleotides not matched to a gene: 5. In DNA, the CDR3 is TGTGCCAGCAGCCAGATTGACAGGGGTTATGGCTACACCTTC. Translated, it gives CASSQIDRGYGYTF.

Only one count was recorded for this clonotype. The chain employs TRBV15 and TRBJ2-1; a possible D gene is TRBD1 (6 bases). Germline values: CDR1 LNHNV, CDR2 YYDKDF (reference sequence). The V end was cut by 2 bases, the J end by 2 bases, with 16 bases between. The CDR3 length is 17 residues. The CDR3 DNA is TGTGCCACCAGCAGATCCCGGAGGACAGAGGCCTACAATGAGCAGTTCTTC. Amino acids: CATSRSRRTEAYNEQFF. Full variable domain (rest looked up from reference TRBV15 and TRBJ2-1): DAMVIQNPRYQVTQFGKPVTLSCSQTLNHNVMYWYQQKSSQAPKLLFHYYDKDFNNEADTPDNFQSRRPNTSFCFLDIRSPGLGDTAMYLCATSRSRRTEAYNEQFFGPGTRLTVL.

J is TRBJ2-7 and V is TRBV10-3; tentatively, D is TRBD1 (6 bases). The CDR3 totals 14 residues. The V gene lost 0 bases and the J gene lost 4 bases, with 10 bases spanning the gap. Germline assignment: CDR1 ENHRY and CDR2 SYGVKD. This CDR3 is CAISESGTHYEQYF. The CDR3, as DNA: TGTGCCATCAGTGAGTCGGGGACACATTACGAGCAGTACTTC.

To note about this clonotype: This may stem from a read error, because a much larger clone lies one nucleotide away. This chain links TRBV20-1 with TRBJ1-1, with 8 bases identical to TRBD1. CDR3 length: 13 amino acids. V lost 5 bases and J lost 4; bases outside the gene matches: 6. The germline CDR1 and CDR2 sequences are DFQATT and SNEGSKA (reference sequence). The CDR3 DNA sequence: TGCAGTGCTGGACGGACAGGGTTCACTGAAGCTTTCTTT. As protein: CSAGRTGFTEAFF.

V and J are TRBV25-1 and TRBJ2-2, with a possible D match to TRBD1 (7 bases). From germline, CDR1 is MGHDK and CDR2 SYGVNS. The CDR3 is 17 amino acids. CDR3 residues: CVDIVAGQPTTYGELFF. The CDR3 DNA sequence: TGTGTTGACATAGTGGCGGGACAGCCCACAACATACGGGGAGCTGTTTTTT.

This clonotype was observed a single time. This chain joins TRBV7-9 and TRBJ2-7; TRBD2 matches at 15 bases. V dropped 5 bases and J dropped 12; count of bases not matched to a gene: 8. The CDR3 is 14 amino acids. The germline CDR1 and CDR2 sequences are SEHNR and FQNEAQ (reference sequence). CDR3 in amino acids: CASSQGLAGGLWYF. The CDR3 DNA reads TGTGCCAGCAGCCAGGGACTAGCGGGAGGTTTGTGGTACTTC.

The V call is TRBV14, the J call TRBJ2-1; 10 bases line up with TRBD1. Germline trimming cut 2 bases from V and 4 bases from J; bases unmatched to any gene: 2. In germline, CDR1 is SGHDN, CDR2 FVKESK. This CDR3 region has 15 residues. The chain's CDR3 is CASSQQGQGYNEQFF. CDR3 nucleotide sequence: TGTGCCAGCAGCCAACAGGGACAGGGGTACAATGAGCAGTTCTTC.

Many counts were recorded for this clonotype. The V and J genes are TRBV10-3 and TRBJ2-3, with TRBD1 identical over 10 bases. CDR1 is ENHRY and CDR2 is SYGVKD in the germline V gene. This CDR3 is 16 amino acids long. Trimming cost V 2 bases and J 2 bases; bases outside gene matches: 4. This chain's CDR3 is CAISEETGGITDTQYF. CDR3 DNA: TGTGCCATCAGTGAGGAGACAGGGGGCATCACAGATACGCAGTATTTT.

In its sample, this clonotype was seen many times. An end of the junction differs from the germline gene, which may be a read error. J is TRBJ1-1 and V is TRBV11-2; D gene ambiguous. This CDR3 region has 13 residues. Germline V gene sequence: CDR1 SGHAT, CDR2 FQNNGV. The CDR3 reads CASRLGGNTEAFF. CDR3 in DNA: TGTGCCAGCAGGTTAGGAGGGAACACTGAAGCTTTCTTT.

The genes are TRBV18 and TRBJ1-4; a possible D gene is TRBD1 (5 bases). The CDR3 spans 14 residues. The germline V gene encodes CDR1 KGHSH and CDR2 LQKENI. Trimming removed 6 bases from V and 3 bases from J, with 11 bases in between. The CDR3 nucleotides read TGTGCCAGCTCGCCGGGGGTCCCTAATGAAAAACTGTTTTTT. Amino acids: CASSPGVPNEKLFF.

There are a few counts of this clonotype. V usage is TRBV20-1 and J usage is TRBJ1-1; possible D gene TRBD1, 6 bases. V shed 4 bases and J shed 4 bases, with 22 bases lying between them. Germline V CDR1 and CDR2: DFQATT, SNEGSKA (reference sequence). This CDR3 has 16 amino acids. CDR3 sequence reads: CSATKPGHNLRTEAFF. The CDR3 bases are TGCAGTGCTACTAAACCGGGACACAACTTGCGCACTGAAGCTTTCTTT.

This clonotype was found once. V is TRBV20-1 and J is TRBJ1-6; 7 nucleotides match TRBD1. Germline values: CDR1 DFQATT, CDR2 SNEGSKA (reference sequence). V lost 5 bases and J lost 9; bases outside the gene matches: 13. CDR3 length equals 15 residues. The CDR3: CSAQNQAGQVSPLHF. DNA for the CDR3: TGCAGTGCTCAAAATCAAGCCGGACAGGTTTCACCCCTCCACTTT.

Worth noting for this clonotype: This may come from a read error, since a much larger clone is one base off. The chain is built from TRBV12-3 or TRBV12-4 and TRBJ2-1; D remains unclear. CDR3 length: 15 residues. V lost 3 bases, J lost 3 bases, and 12 bases lay in between. The DNA for the CDR3 is TGTGCCAGCAGTTTGGGCTCCCCAGGCTACAATGAGCAGTTCTTC. Its protein product is CASSLGSPGYNEQFF.

This chain links TRBV2 with TRBJ2-7, with D unclear. Trimming cost V 3 bases and J 11 bases, with 14 bases left between them. The CDR3 is 12 residues long. Germline CDR1 and CDR2: SNHLY and FYNNEI. CDR3 protein: CASSEPDPTEYF. The CDR3 DNA reads as TGTGCCAGCAGTGAGCCTGACCCTACGGAGTACTTC. The full variable domain, in which reference TRBV2 and TRBJ2-7 provide the parts outside the CDR3, is EPEVTQTPSHQVTQMGQEVILRCVPISNHLYFYWYRQILGQKVEFLVSFYNNEISEKSEIFDDQFSVERPDGSNFTLKIRSTKLEDSAMYFCASSEPDPTEYFGPGTRLTVT.

This clonotype was detected only a few times. This may arise from a read error, as a much more abundant clone is one base away. J is TRBJ2-1 and V is TRBV7-3; D is unresolved. Germline lookup yields CDR1 SGHTA and CDR2 FQGTGA. V was clipped by 2 bases and J by 11 bases, with 25 bases between them. The CDR3 extends over 17 amino acids. The chain's CDR3 is CASSLDVVGLGKNKQFF. The DNA of the CDR3 is TGTGCCAGCAGCTTAGATGTGGTAGGGTTGGGGAAAAATAAGCAGTTCTTC.

This chain connects TRBV28 to TRBJ2-2; D is ambiguous. V lost 4 bases and J lost 4, with 19 bases in between. This CDR3 is 17 amino acids long. Germline lookup yields CDR1 MDHEN and CDR2 SYDVKM. This chain's CDR3 is CASSSSGLRRSTGELFF. DNA of the CDR3: TGTGCCAGCAGTTCGTCGGGCCTCAGGCGTAGCACCGGGGAGCTGTTTTTT.

The chain carries TRBV28 and TRBJ1-4; D is ambiguous. With 4 bases removed from V and 3 bases from J, the gap between germline ends came to 12 bases. This CDR3 has 15 residues. Germline V gives CDR1 MDHEN, CDR2 SYDVKM. This chain's CDR3 is CASSSPRMANEKLFF. The CDR3 DNA reads as TGTGCCAGCAGTTCCCCCCGGATGGCTAATGAAAAACTGTTTTTT.

This clonotype was detected a few times. The chain is built from TRBV6-5 and TRBJ2-1, with D hard to call. V was cut by 6 bases and J by 5 bases, with 20 bases left in between. The CDR3 sequence is 16 residues long. Germline loops: CDR1 MNHEY, CDR2 SVGAGI. CDR3 bases: TGTGCCAGCAGGCAACTGAGTCAGCGTACAAACAATGAGCAGTTCTTC. As protein: CASRQLSQRTNNEQFF.

CDR3 protein: CATQRAPSTEAFF. CDR3 sequence (DNA): TGTGCCACCCAACGGGCCCCCAGCACTGAAGCTTTCTTT. The genes are TRBV24-1 and TRBJ1-1; no reliable D call. Germline values: CDR1 KGHDR, CDR2 SFDVKD. This CDR3 spans 13 amino acids. Between the trimmed V and J ends, which lost 9 bases and 4 bases, there was a span of 14 bases.

The chain joins TRBV4-3 to TRBJ1-5; D possibly corresponds to TRBD1 (6 bases). Between the trimmed V and J ends, which lost 0 bases and 1 base, there was a span of 13 bases. The CDR3 is 17 amino acids. CDR1 and CDR2 (germline): LGHNA, YSLEER. CDR3 DNA: TGCGCCAGCAGCCAAGAGTGGGGGCTAAGCAGCAATCAGCCCCAGCATTTT. It codes for CASSQEWGLSSNQPQHF.